One sample yielded the 32 T cell receptor beta chains listed below, sequenced in a study of blood T cell repertoires in COVID-19. The assay was immunoSEQ multiplex PCR, and TCRdb's table has in-frame clones only and misses some. The sample lists 150,000 to 200,000 clones, approximately 90% seen once, with 10% in the top ten. The sequenced material came from peripheral blood. The receptors derive from a woman in her sixties or seventies with COVID-19, enrolled during active disease.

This clone was counted once. This chain joins TRBV21-1 and TRBJ1-1; TRBD1 is the table's D call, not checked against the DNA. TRBV21-1 is a documented pseudogene. CDR3 length: 15 amino acids. CDR3: CASSKARDSRTEAFF. CDR3 coding DNA: TGTGCCAGCAGCAAAGCCCGGGACAGCCGCACTGAAGCTTTCTTT.

V gene TRBV30 combines with J gene TRBJ1-4, with a weak D call TRBD1 (6 bases). V shed 5 bases and J shed 1 base, with 8 bases lying between them. There are 13 residues in the CDR3. Germline V gene sequence: CDR1 GTSNPN, CDR2 SVGIG (reference sequence). CDR3 sequence reads: CAWEQGTNEKLFF. The CDR3 bases are TGTGCCTGGGAACAGGGAACTAATGAAAAACTGTTTTTT.

The J gene is TRBJ2-1, the V gene TRBV2; 9 bases fit TRBD2. Trimming at V came to 6 bases and at J to 0 bases, leaving 9 bases not matched to a gene. Germline CDR1 and CDR2: SNHLY and FYNNEI. The CDR3 has 17 amino acids. The CDR3 region has the DNA TGTGCCAGCAGCCGGGGGGGTAGCGGGAGCTCCTACAATGAGCAGTTCTTC. This sequence encodes CASSRGGSGSSYNEQFF.

The chain joins TRBV19 to TRBJ2-1; 14 nucleotides agree with TRBD2. Germline V gene sequence: CDR1 LNHDA, CDR2 SQIVND (reference sequence). This CDR3 comprises 20 residues. V trimming: 3 bases; J trimming: 0 bases; junction bases outside the gene matches: 10. In nucleotides, the CDR3 is TGTGCCAGTAGTATTCGCTTCGGGACTAGCGGGGGTTACTCCTACAATGAGCAGTTCTTC. Protein sequence: CASSIRFGTSGGYSYNEQFF.

The chain recombines TRBV28 with TRBJ1-5; no clear D gene. Germline V CDR1 and CDR2: MDHEN, SYDVKM. The CDR3 length is 12 residues. With 5 bases removed from V and 9 bases from J, the gap between germline ends came to 11 bases. The chain's CDR3 is CASSTQSRPQHF. CDR3 coding DNA: TGTGCCAGCAGTACACAGAGTAGGCCCCAGCATTTT.

The chain combines TRBV6-6 with TRBJ2-7; D is perhaps TRBD1 (5 bases). The V end was cut by 2 bases, the J end by 6 bases, with 8 bases between. CDR3 size: 12 residues. Per the germline V gene, CDR1 is MNHNY and CDR2 is SVGAGI (reference sequence). In DNA form, the CDR3 reads TGTGCCAGCAGTTACCAGGGTTCCGAGCAGTACTTC. It encodes CASSYQGSEQYF.

V usage is TRBV7-2 and J usage is TRBJ2-5; TRBD1 aligns across 9 bases. The CDR3 runs 15 residues. The V gene's germline CDR1 is SGHTA and CDR2 FQGNSA. V was clipped by 1 base and J by 5 bases; unmatched bases: 5. CDR3 protein: CASSLDGTGMETQYF. CDR3 in DNA: TGTGCCAGCAGCTTAGATGGGACAGGGATGGAGACCCAGTACTTC.

This chain uses TRBV30 with TRBJ2-5; tentatively, D is TRBD1 (5 bases). The V end was cut by 2 bases, the J end by 5 bases, with 9 bases between. This CDR3 contains 12 residues. The germline gives CDR1 GTSNPN, CDR2 SVGIG (reference sequence). CDR3 nucleotide sequence: TGTGCCTGGAGTCCCCCAGGGGAGACCCAGTACTTC. As protein: CAWSPPGETQYF.

The J gene is TRBJ1-2, the V gene TRBV18; tentative D call: TRBD1 (6 bases). The CDR3 has 13 residues. CDR1 and CDR2 from the germline V gene are KGHSH and LQKENI. The ends were cut back, 2 bases at V and 2 bases at J, with 6 bases in the middle. CDR3 coding DNA: TGTGCCAGCTCACCAACAGGGAACTATGGCTACACCTTC. Its protein is CASSPTGNYGYTF.

This chain links TRBV3-1 (or the pseudogene TRBV3-2) with TRBJ1-2; tentative D call: TRBD1 (5 bases). CDR3 size: 14 residues. The germline V gene has CDR1 LGHDT and CDR2 YNNKEL (reference sequence). The germline V and J ends were trimmed by 0 bases and 2 bases, with 7 bases remaining between them. The CDR3 sequence: CASSQDPGNYGYTF. CDR3 coding DNA: TGTGCCAGCAGCCAAGATCCAGGGAACTATGGCTACACCTTC.

As DNA, the CDR3 is TGTGCCAGCAGCGTAAGGCGGATTAACTATGGCTACACCTTC. This codes for CASSVRRINYGYTF. V and J are TRBV9 and TRBJ1-2, with no clear D. V dropped 1 base and J dropped 1 base, with 8 bases sitting between them. Germline CDR1 is SGDLS and CDR2 is YYNGEE. The CDR3 is 14 amino acids.

The CDR3 DNA sequence: TGCGCCAGCAGCTTGGGAGTATCGCAAAACTATGGCTACACCTTC. This sequence encodes CASSLGVSQNYGYTF. The V gene is TRBV5-1, the J gene TRBJ1-2; D is ambiguous. The V gene's germline CDR1 is SGHRS and CDR2 YFSETQ. V was shortened by 0 bases and J by 2 bases, with 11 bases between the two germline ends. This CDR3 comprises 15 residues.

The chain joins TRBV5-1 to TRBJ2-2, with D perhaps matching TRBD2 (5 bases). CDR1 is SGHRS, CDR2 YFSETQ, per germline. The CDR3 has 15 amino acids. Between the trimmed V and J ends, which lost 1 base and 7 bases, there was a span of 14 bases. In DNA form, the CDR3 reads TGCGCCAGCAGCTTGTTGCAGAGTACTAGCGGGGAGCTGTTTTTT. Its protein product is CASSLLQSTSGELFF.

The J gene is TRBJ1-1, the V gene TRBV28; tentative D call: TRBD1 (5 bases). V shed 5 bases and J shed 4 bases, with 17 bases lying between them. Germline V gene lookup returns CDR1 MDHEN and CDR2 SYDVKM. The CDR3 has 15 amino acids. The CDR3 here is CASSPRRWGGTEAFF. As DNA, the CDR3 is TGTGCCAGCAGTCCCCGGAGGTGGGGGGGCACTGAAGCTTTCTTT.

The V and J genes are TRBV7-8 and TRBJ1-2, with TRBD1 matching over 7 bases. The germline CDR1 and CDR2 sequences are SGHVS and FQNEAQ. Trimming removed 0 bases from V and 10 bases from J; junction bases left unmatched: 5. This CDR3 has 13 residues. The CDR3 nucleotides are TGTGCCAGCAGCTTAGCGGGGACAGACGACTACACCTTC. Protein sequence: CASSLAGTDDYTF.

This chain connects TRBV7-2 to TRBJ1-3; the D gene is possibly TRBD1 (6 bases). Germline V gives CDR1 SGHTA, CDR2 FQGNSA. Trimming stripped 5 bases from V and 1 base from J, with 9 bases between. This CDR3 has 14 residues. The CDR3 region has the DNA TGTGCCAGCAGCCCCAGGGGATCTGGAAACACCATATATTTT. Its protein product is CASSPRGSGNTIYF.

The rearrangement links TRBV6-5 to TRBJ1-5, with D uncertain. This CDR3 has 13 amino acids. Looked up from germline, CDR1 is MNHEY and CDR2 is SVGAGI. V shed 5 bases and J shed 7 bases, with 12 bases lying between them. CDR3 region: CASSNARRQPQHF. In nucleotides, the CDR3 is TGTGCCAGCAGTAACGCGAGGAGACAGCCCCAGCATTTT.

The chain is built from TRBV2 and TRBJ2-3, with D perhaps TRBD1 (5 bases). Germline V gene sequence: CDR1 SNHLY, CDR2 FYNNEI. With 7 bases removed from V and 1 base from J, the gap between germline ends came to 9 bases. The CDR3 is 13 amino acids. CDR3 in DNA: TGTGCCAGCAAGATGGGGCGCACAGATACGCAGTATTTT. The encoded protein is CASKMGRTDTQYF.

The V gene is TRBV7-9, the J gene TRBJ2-2; possible D gene TRBD2, 5 bases. Trimming took 5 bases from V and 2 from J, leaving 15 bases between them. This CDR3 is 16 amino acids long. Germline V gene data show CDR1 as SEHNR and CDR2 as FQNEAQ (reference sequence). The CDR3 DNA is TGTGCCAGCAGCATCCGACGAGGGTCCAACACCGGGGAGCTGTTTTTT. The encoded protein is CASSIRRGSNTGELFF.

The chain is built from TRBV28 and TRBJ1-5; TRBD1 might be the D (6 bases). CDR1 and CDR2 from the germline V gene are MDHEN and SYDVKM. V lost 2 bases to trimming and J lost 3 bases, with 8 bases between them. The CDR3 totals 14 residues. Written as DNA, the CDR3 is TGTGCCAGCAGTTTAGGACAGCTCAATCAGCCCCAGCATTTT. It is translated as CASSLGQLNQPQHF. The variable domain in full, completed from reference TRBV28 and TRBJ1-5, reads DVKVTQSSRYLVKRTGEKVFLECVQDMDHENMFWYRQDPGLGLRLIYFSYDVKMKEKGDIPEGYSVSREKKERFSLILESASTNQTSMYLCASSLGQLNQPQHFGDGTRLSIL.

This sequence joins TRBV7-2 and TRBJ2-7; possibly TRBD1 for D (6 bases). CDR3 length: 13 residues. Trimming removed 7 bases at V and 4 bases at J, with 14 bases between. Germline values: CDR1 SGHTA, CDR2 FQGNSA. The DNA for the CDR3 is TGTGCCAGCACCCGACCAGGGGTGTACGAGCAGTACTTC. Protein product: CASTRPGVYEQYF.

The chain couples TRBV3-1 (or the pseudogene TRBV3-2) to TRBJ2-1; 13 bases match TRBD2. Per the germline V gene, CDR1 is LGHDT and CDR2 is YNNKEL (reference sequence). The CDR3 is 21 amino acids. V shed 1 base and J 0 bases; nucleotides not matched to a gene: 12. The CDR3 sequence is CASSQGPPGLAGFSSYNEQFF. The DNA for the CDR3 is TGTGCCAGCAGCCAAGGTCCCCCGGGACTAGCGGGATTTAGCTCCTACAATGAGCAGTTCTTC.

The chain couples TRBV28 to TRBJ1-6; TRBD1 matches 9 bases. This CDR3 is 15 amino acids long. Germline-derived CDR1 and CDR2 are MDHEN and SYDVKM. Trimming cost V 6 bases and J 6 bases; bases outside gene matches: 6. CDR3 in DNA: TGTGCCAGCAGGCAGGGACAGGGTGGTAATTCACCCCTCCACTTT. Translated: CASRQGQGGNSPLHF.

The V gene is TRBV5-4, the J gene TRBJ1-5, with 7 bases fitting TRBD1. The CDR3 contains 14 residues. With V trimmed by 4 bases and J by 5 bases, 6 bases remained unmatched. Per the germline V gene, CDR1 is SGHNT and CDR2 is YYREEE (reference sequence). This CDR3 is CASSAGTEYQPQHF. The DNA of the CDR3 is TGTGCCAGCAGCGCCGGGACAGAGTATCAGCCCCAGCATTTT.

The genes are TRBV28 and TRBJ1-5; 12 bases align to TRBD1. With 6 bases clipped from V and 2 bases from J, the junction kept 2 bases outside the gene matches. CDR3 length equals 15 residues. Germline CDR1 is MDHEN and CDR2 is SYDVKM. CDR3 DNA: TGTGCCAGCAGGGGGACAGGGGGCGGCAATCAGCCCCAGCATTTT. Protein: CASRGTGGGNQPQHF.

V usage is TRBV7-8 and J usage is TRBJ2-7, with D tentatively TRBD1 (6 bases). There are 13 residues in the CDR3. V gave up 4 bases and J gave up 7 bases, with 14 bases separating them. Per the germline V gene, CDR1 is SGHVS and CDR2 is FQNEAQ. The CDR3 reads CASSSGHRLEQYF. The CDR3 bases are TGTGCCAGCAGCTCGGGACACCGGTTGGAGCAGTACTTC.

This clone was counted a single time. The rearrangement uses TRBV9 and TRBJ1-2; TRBD1 is a possible D gene (6 bases). The germline V gene encodes CDR1 SGDLS and CDR2 YYNGEE. Trimming took off 0 bases at V and 4 bases at J, with 19 bases between the two ends. There are 17 residues in the CDR3. Written as DNA, the CDR3 is TGTGCCAGCAGCGTAGGGGCAGGCAGGGGTCTGAGCTATGGCTACACCTTC. This translates into CASSVGAGRGLSYGYTF.

This clone was seen just once. The chain couples TRBV5-8 to TRBJ2-2; maybe TRBD1 (5 bases). Germline assignment: CDR1 SGHTS and CDR2 YDEGEE. CDR3 size: 16 residues. Between the trimmed V and J ends, which lost 0 bases and 6 bases, there was a span of 15 bases. In DNA form, the CDR3 reads TGTGCCAGCAGCTTGGCCAGGGAAGGGTTTCCCGGGGAGCTGTTTTTT. This sequence encodes CASSLAREGFPGELFF.

The rearrangement joins TRBV19 to TRBJ2-2, with 7 bases fitting TRBD2. This CDR3 is built from 14 residues. Germline-derived CDR1 and CDR2 are LNHDA and SQIVND (reference sequence). Losses at the gene ends were 4 bases for V and 6 bases for J; bases not matched to a gene: 5. The CDR3 is CASSTLAGAGELFF. In nucleotides, the CDR3 is TGTGCCAGTAGTACCCTGGCGGGGGCCGGGGAGCTGTTTTTT. The full variable domain, completed using reference TRBV19 and TRBJ2-2, is DGGITQSPKYLFRKEGQNVTLSCEQNLNHDAMYWYRQDPGQGLRLIYYSQIVNDFQKGDIAEGYSVSREKKESFPLTVTSAQKNPTAFYLCASSTLAGAGELFFGEGSRLTVL.

V and J are TRBV9 and TRBJ1-6; 7 bases agree with TRBD1. The CDR3 loop spans 16 amino acids. V shed 0 bases and J 5 bases; nucleotides not matched to a gene: 5. Looked up from germline, CDR1 is SGDLS and CDR2 is YYNGEE. The CDR3 DNA reads TGTGCCAGCAGCGTAGGAGGGGGCATCAATAATTCACCCCTCCACTTT. Translated: CASSVGGGINNSPLHF.

The count of this clone is one. This chain joins TRBV5-1 and TRBJ2-5; TRBD1 might be the D (6 bases). V shed 4 bases and J shed 5 bases, with 12 bases lying between them. The V gene's germline CDR1 is SGHRS and CDR2 YFSETQ. This CDR3 comprises 13 residues. The CDR3 reads CASSPDRGETQYF. CDR3 nucleotide sequence: TGCGCCAGCAGCCCGGACAGAGGGGAGACCCAGTACTTC.

J is TRBJ1-1 and V is TRBV4-1, with 8 bases aligning to TRBD1. The CDR3 runs 15 residues. Per the germline V gene, CDR1 is MGHRA and CDR2 is YSYEKL. V was pared by 0 bases and J by 6 bases, with 6 bases of the junction left unmatched. The CDR3 is CASSQDRGPWSEAFF. The CDR3 nucleotides read TGCGCCAGCAGCCAAGACAGGGGGCCTTGGTCTGAAGCTTTCTTT.